Shown below are 30 T cell receptor beta chains from a single sample sequenced in a study of Graves' ophthalmopathy and Graves' hyperthyroidism. The TCR beta CDR3 regions underwent amplification from RNA transcripts. The library came from an HTBI-primed first-round RT-PCR and a second-round multiplex PCR. One entry per CDR3 protein, called by TCRdb with MiXCR from the multiplex PCR reads. Among about 1.1 million distinct CDR3 sequences listed, about two fifths were seen once. The specimen was peripheral blood or thyroid tissue (not recorded which). Source of these receptors: an adult man with Graves' hyperthyroidism.

Many counts were recorded for this clonotype. DNA for the CDR3: TGTGCCATCAGTGAACGAGGAGGGTACGAGCAGTACTTC. This gives the protein CAISERGGYEQYF. The chain recombines TRBV10-3 with TRBJ2-7, with D possibly matching TRBD2 (6 bases). CDR1 ENHRY and CDR2 SYGVKD come from the germline V gene. V was trimmed by 3 bases and J by 4 bases, leaving 10 bases between them. CDR3 length equals 13 residues.

The V and J genes are TRBV5-1 and TRBJ2-7; 7 positions match TRBD2. Germline loops: CDR1 SGHRS, CDR2 YFSETQ. CDR3 length: 14 residues. The trim removed 6 bases at V and 0 bases at J, leaving 6 bases unmatched. The CDR3 protein is CASTEGGVSYEQYF. CDR3 DNA sequence: TGCGCCAGCACGGAGGGAGGGGTCTCCTACGAGCAGTACTTC.

There are a few counts of this clonotype. The gene calls are TRBV11-2 and TRBJ2-7; possibly TRBD2 for D (5 bases). Trimming removed 4 bases at V and 0 bases at J, with 10 bases between. The CDR3 is made up of 14 amino acids. Germline loops: CDR1 SGHAT, CDR2 FQNNGV. CDR3 DNA sequence: TGTGCCAGCAGCTCGCCGGGAACCTCCTACGAGCAGTACTTC. Translated: CASSSPGTSYEQYF.

The table lists this clonotype with a few counts. This rearrangement joins TRBV12-3 or TRBV12-4 to TRBJ1-5; tentatively, D is TRBD1 (5 bases). The CDR3 extends over 14 amino acids. The V gene lost 5 bases and the J gene lost 11 bases, with 19 bases spanning the gap. The CDR3 nucleotides read TGTGCCAGCAGTCCCGACGGGGCCTCCGCGGCCCAGCATTTT. Translation: CASSPDGASAAQHF.

Ten or more counts support this clonotype. The V and J genes are TRBV6-5 and TRBJ2-5; D tentatively reads TRBD1 or TRBD2 (5 bases each). Germline CDR1 MNHEY, CDR2 SVGAGI. V lost 2 bases to trimming and J lost 7 bases, with 14 bases between them. This CDR3 comprises 14 residues. The CDR3 sequence is CASSYGGAGVTQYF. CDR3 nucleotide sequence: TGTGCCAGCAGTTACGGTGGGGCCGGGGTGACCCAGTACTTC.

Worth noting for this clonotype: This may stem from a read error, because a much larger clone lies one nucleotide away. This rearrangement joins TRBV7-4 to TRBJ2-2; D remains ambiguous. The CDR3 contains 16 residues. Trimming pared 6 bases from V and 3 bases from J, leaving 17 bases between. The germline V gene encodes CDR1 SGHVT and CDR2 SQSDAQ. CDR3 DNA: TGTGCCAGCAGTGACCCGATCGCCCCAGACACCGGGGAGCTGTTTTTT. Its protein is CASSDPIAPDTGELFF.

The V gene is TRBV12-3 or TRBV12-4, the J gene TRBJ2-7; no reliable D call. The CDR3 has 13 residues. V was pared by 5 bases and J by 5 bases, with 13 bases between. CDR3: CASSLVLSDEQYF. The CDR3 DNA follows: TGTGCCAGCAGTCTGGTTCTCTCTGACGAGCAGTACTTC.

At least ten counts were recorded for this clonotype. The chain links TRBV7-2 to TRBJ2-7, with D possibly being TRBD2 (5 bases). Trimming left V 2 bases short and J 3 bases short, with 11 bases between. The CDR3 is made up of 14 amino acids. Germline loops: CDR1 SGHTA, CDR2 FQGNSA. The DNA for the CDR3 is TGTGCCAGCAGCTTAAGGGAGACACTCTACGAGCAGTACTTC. This encodes CASSLRETLYEQYF.

The V and J genes are TRBV5-6 and TRBJ1-5; 7 bases are shared with TRBD1. The CDR3 sequence is 18 residues long. The V segment lost 4 bases and the J segment 0 bases; nucleotides outside the gene matches: 13. The V gene's germline CDR1 is SGHDT and CDR2 YYEEEE. CDR3 region: CASSPRGTELTSNQPQHF. For the CDR3, the DNA is TGTGCCAGCAGCCCCCGGGGGACAGAACTTACTAGCAATCAGCCCCAGCATTTT.

The table lists this clonotype with a few counts. J is TRBJ1-1 and V is TRBV3-1; D unclear. This CDR3 contains 12 residues. The V end was cut by 1 base, the J end by 11 bases, with 11 bases between. CDR1 and CDR2 from the germline V gene are LGHDT and YNNKEL (reference sequence). Here the CDR3 reads CASSQGARLAFF. The CDR3 DNA sequence: TGTGCCAGCAGCCAAGGAGCCAGGCTGGCTTTCTTT.

This chain connects TRBV6-5 to TRBJ2-5; D assignment may be TRBD1 or TRBD2 (5 bases each). Germline CDR1 MNHEY, CDR2 SVGAGI. Between the trimmed V and J ends, which lost 8 bases and 7 bases, there was a span of 20 bases. CDR3 length: 14 residues. The CDR3, as DNA: TGTGCCAGCGAGGGGTCGGGCGGTAAAGGGACCCAGTACTTC. Its protein product is CASEGSGGKGTQYF.

The V call is TRBV7-2, the J call TRBJ1-5, with D possibly matching TRBD1 (6 bases). The germline V gene has CDR1 SGHTA and CDR2 FQGNSA. V dropped 1 base and J dropped 0 bases, with 10 bases sitting between them. This CDR3 has 16 amino acids. The CDR3 is CTSSLGWGPSNQPQHF. CDR3 in DNA: TGTACCAGCAGCTTAGGTTGGGGGCCTAGCAATCAGCCCCAGCATTTT.

The chain joins TRBV6-5 to TRBJ2-5, with a tentative D call TRBD1 (6 bases). Deletions cut 2 bases from V and 13 bases from J, with 20 bases between. Germline V gives CDR1 MNHEY, CDR2 SVGAGI. The CDR3 is made up of 14 amino acids. CDR3 in DNA: TGTGCCAGCAGTTACGGGGGCGCCCCCCCCCCCACGTACTTC. Translation: CASSYGGAPPPTYF.

The CDR3 is CASSARRQKINYGYTF. CDR3 coding DNA: TGTGCCAGCAGCGCCCGAAGACAGAAGATTAACTATGGCTACACCTTC. The chain carries TRBV9 and TRBJ1-2; tentative D call: TRBD1 (5 bases). V lost 3 bases, J lost 1 base, and 16 bases lay in between. CDR1 is SGDLS and CDR2 is YYNGEE in the germline V gene. The CDR3 runs to 16 residues.

This clonotype has a count of ten or more. The chain uses TRBV11-2 and TRBJ1-2; D is undetermined. This CDR3 is 12 amino acids long. CDR1 SGHAT and CDR2 FQNNGV come from the germline V gene. With 0 bases removed from V and 14 bases from J, the gap between germline ends came to 13 bases. Written as DNA, the CDR3 is TGTGCCAGCAGCTTAGATAGAACGTCAACTACCTTC. As protein: CASSLDRTSTTF.

This clonotype was observed at least ten times. This chain connects TRBV29-1 to TRBJ2-5; 8 positions match TRBD2. CDR1 and CDR2 (germline): SQVTM, ANQGSEA. The CDR3 covers 13 residues. Losses at the gene ends were 6 bases for V and 1 base for J; bases not matched to a gene: 4. The CDR3 sequence is CSVGLATQETQYF. In DNA form, the CDR3 reads TGCAGCGTAGGACTAGCTACCCAAGAGACCCAGTACTTC.

The J gene is TRBJ2-1, the V gene TRBV6-6; tentatively, D is TRBD1 (6 bases). The CDR3 totals 12 residues. Trimming took 10 bases from V and 10 from J, leaving 17 bases between them. Germline V lookup: CDR1 MNHNY, CDR2 SVGAGI (reference sequence). CDR3 region: CAIRGDTSEQFF. The CDR3 DNA sequence: TGTGCCATCAGAGGGGACACCTCCGAGCAGTTCTTC.

The gene calls are TRBV20-1 and TRBJ1-1; TRBD1 matches at 8 bases. Losses at the gene ends were 8 bases for V and 1 base for J; bases not matched to a gene: 12. CDR3 length: 15 residues. Germline CDR1 and CDR2: DFQATT and SNEGSKA (reference sequence). This chain's CDR3 is CSRLGQGAGNTEAFF. The DNA of the CDR3 is TGCAGTCGCCTGGGGCAGGGGGCCGGGAACACTGAAGCTTTCTTT.

This clonotype was observed at least ten times. This chain connects TRBV7-2 to TRBJ1-5, with 9 bases identical to TRBD1. Germline CDR1 reads SGHTA; CDR2 reads FQGNSA. J gave up 4 bases and V 5 bases, and 9 bases lay outside the gene matches. The CDR3 is made up of 16 amino acids. The CDR3, as DNA: TGTGCCAGCAGCAACCCAACAGGGGGCTTAAATCAGCCCCAGCATTTT. Residues: CASSNPTGGLNQPQHF. Looking up the rest from reference TRBV7-2 and TRBJ1-5 gives the full variable domain: GAGVSQSPSNKVTEKGKDVELRCDPISGHTALYWYRQSLGQGLEFLIYFQGNSAPDKSGLPSDRFSAERTGGSVSTLTIQRTQQEDSAVYLCASSNPTGGLNQPQHFGDGTRLSIL.

Ten or more counts support this clonotype. The chain has TRBV7-9 and TRBJ1-4; D is ambiguous. Trimming cost V 2 bases and J 0 bases, with 7 bases left between them. Germline CDR1 reads SEHNR; CDR2 reads FQNEAQ (reference sequence). The CDR3 has 15 residues. The CDR3 loop reads CASSLTGATNEKLFF. CDR3 nucleotides: TGTGCCAGCAGCTTAACGGGAGCAACTAATGAAAAACTGTTTTTT.

V and J are TRBV20-1 and TRBJ2-7; unclear D gene. The ends were cut back, 2 bases at V and 2 bases at J, with 7 bases in the middle. This CDR3 contains 12 residues. The germline V gene encodes CDR1 DFQATT and CDR2 SNEGSKA (reference sequence). Here the CDR3 reads CSARHPPYEQYF. In nucleotides, the CDR3 is TGCAGTGCTAGACACCCACCCTACGAGCAGTACTTC.

In DNA form, the CDR3 reads TGTGCCAGCAGCTTAGGGGTTAGAGCGGGAGGTACCTACGAGCAGTACTTC. Its translation is CASSLGVRAGGTYEQYF. The chain has TRBV7-8 and TRBJ2-7, with 9 bases fitting TRBD2. The CDR3 runs to 17 residues. The germline V gene has CDR1 SGHVS and CDR2 FQNEAQ. J gave up 2 bases and V 1 base, and 9 bases lay outside the gene matches. The whole variable domain, filled in from reference TRBV7-8 and TRBJ2-7, reads GAGVSQSPRYKVAKRGQDVALRCDPISGHVSLFWYQQALGQGPEFLTYFQNEAQLDKSGLPSDRFFAERPEGSVSTLKIQRTQQEDSAVYLCASSLGVRAGGTYEQYFGPGTRLTVT.

This clonotype was seen once. J is TRBJ1-6 and V is TRBV7-9, with 10 bases lining up with TRBD1. J was trimmed by 3 bases and V by 5 bases; bases with no gene match: 7. The CDR3 is 17 amino acids. Looked up from germline, CDR1 is SEHNR and CDR2 is FQNEAQ (reference sequence). The CDR3 loop reads CASSMTGGANYNSPLHF. DNA of the CDR3: TGTGCCAGCAGCATGACAGGGGGCGCGAACTATAATTCACCCCTCCACTTT.

With respect to this clonotype: At one end, the junction sequence differs from germline, possibly due to a read error. The gene calls are TRBV5-1 and TRBJ2-2, with a possible D match to TRBD2 (5 bases). This CDR3 region has 14 residues. CDR1 and CDR2 from the germline V gene are SGHRS and YFSETQ. The CDR3 protein is CASSSRTNTGVLFF. The CDR3 DNA is TGTGCCAGCAGCTCCCGTACAAACACCGGGGTGCTGTTTTTT.

This clonotype was counted ten times or more. This chain connects TRBV7-2 to TRBJ1-2; D gene uncertain. The CDR3 consists of 16 residues. Germline-derived CDR1 and CDR2 are SGHTA and FQGNSA. With 3 bases removed from V and 4 bases from J, the gap between germline ends came to 18 bases. This CDR3 reads CASSFSPLRGIYGYTF. The CDR3 DNA reads TGTGCCAGCAGCTTTTCCCCGCTCCGGGGAATCTATGGCTACACCTTC. Full variable domain (remainder filled in from reference TRBV7-2 and TRBJ1-2): GAGVSQSPSNKVTEKGKDVELRCDPISGHTALYWYRQSLGQGLEFLIYFQGNSAPDKSGLPSDRFSAERTGGSVSTLTIQRTQQEDSAVYLCASSFSPLRGIYGYTFGSGTRLTVV.

The chain employs TRBV7-2 and TRBJ1-5, with D maybe TRBD1 (5 bases). This CDR3 contains 15 residues. Germline-derived CDR1 and CDR2 are SGHTA and FQGNSA. With 2 bases removed from V and 6 bases from J, the gap between germline ends came to 14 bases. The DNA of the CDR3 is TGTGCCAGCAGCTTAAGCGGGGGAATAGGTCAGCCCCAGCATTTT. It yields the protein CASSLSGGIGQPQHF.

This clonotype was recorded many times. J is TRBJ2-7 and V is TRBV20-1, with 8 nucleotides matching TRBD1. The CDR3 length is 14 residues. The V gene end was trimmed by 5 bases and the J gene end by 4 bases; junction bases not matched to a gene: 10. CDR1 and CDR2 (germline): DFQATT, SNEGSKA (reference sequence). CDR3 sequence (DNA): TGCAGTGCTGTACGAAGACAGGGGCTGTACGAGCAGTACTTC. It translates to CSAVRRQGLYEQYF.

This clonotype was detected many times. The V call is TRBV2, the J call TRBJ2-2, with 8 bases aligning to TRBD1. Germline V gene lookup returns CDR1 SNHLY and CDR2 FYNNEI. The CDR3 has 15 residues. V was pared by 5 bases and J by 1 base, with 3 bases of the junction left unmatched. Here the CDR3 reads CASSHGQGNTGELFF. The CDR3 nucleotides are TGTGCCAGCAGTCACGGACAGGGGAACACCGGGGAGCTGTTTTTT. Combining the CDR3 with reference TRBV2 and TRBJ2-2 gives the whole variable domain EPEVTQTPSHQVTQMGQEVILRCVPISNHLYFYWYRQILGQKVEFLVSFYNNEISEKSEIFDDQFSVERPDGSNFTLKIRSTKLEDSAMYFCASSHGQGNTGELFFGEGSRLTVL.

This clonotype came up once. This rearrangement joins TRBV4-1 to TRBJ1-2, with 10 bases identical to TRBD1. Germline CDR1 MGHRA, CDR2 YSYEKL. The junction had 5 bases not matched to a gene; V was cut back by 0 bases and J by 7 bases. The CDR3 is made up of 15 amino acids. This chain's CDR3 is CASSQERQGAGGYTF. CDR3 DNA sequence: TGCGCCAGCAGCCAAGAGAGACAGGGGGCGGGTGGCTACACCTTC.

The J gene is TRBJ2-6, the V gene TRBV4-1, with 8 bases aligning to TRBD1. After removal of 4 bases from V and 5 bases from J, the junction contained 4 bases not matched to a gene. The CDR3 has 15 residues. Germline values: CDR1 MGHRA, CDR2 YSYEKL. The chain's CDR3 is CASSPDRDRANVLTF. The CDR3 nucleotides read TGCGCCAGCAGCCCGGACAGGGATAGGGCCAACGTCCTGACTTTC.